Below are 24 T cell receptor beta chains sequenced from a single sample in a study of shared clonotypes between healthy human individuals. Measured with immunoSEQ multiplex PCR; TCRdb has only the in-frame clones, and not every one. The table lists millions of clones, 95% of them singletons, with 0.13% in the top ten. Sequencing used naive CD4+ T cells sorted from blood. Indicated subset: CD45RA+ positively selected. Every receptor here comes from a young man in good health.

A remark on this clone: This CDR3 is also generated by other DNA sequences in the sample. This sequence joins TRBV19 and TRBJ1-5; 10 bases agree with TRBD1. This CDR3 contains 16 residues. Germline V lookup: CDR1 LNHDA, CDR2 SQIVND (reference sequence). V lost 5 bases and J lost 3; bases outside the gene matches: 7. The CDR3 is CASSDPGQGSNQPQHF. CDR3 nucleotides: TGTGCCAGTAGTGACCCGGGACAGGGGTCCAATCAGCCCCAGCATTTT. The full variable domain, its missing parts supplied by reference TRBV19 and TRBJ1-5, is DGGITQSPKYLFRKEGQNVTLSCEQNLNHDAMYWYRQDPGQGLRLIYYSQIVNDFQKGDIAEGYSVSREKKESFPLTVTSAQKNPTAFYLCASSDPGQGSNQPQHFGDGTRLSIL.

For the CDR3, the DNA is TGTGCCAGCTCACCAATACCGGGAGCTAACTATGGCTACACCTTC. It specifies CASSPIPGANYGYTF. This chain joins TRBV18 and TRBJ1-2, with no clear D. The CDR3 is 15 residues long. Germline CDR1 is KGHSH and CDR2 is LQKENI. The V end was cut by 2 bases, the J end by 0 bases, with 10 bases between.

The CDR3 DNA sequence: TGTGCCAGCAGTTCGGGACTAGCGGGAACGGTTGAGCAGTTCTTC. It yields the protein CASSSGLAGTVEQFF. The chain carries TRBV27 and TRBJ2-1; TRBD2 aligns across 13 bases. The V gene's germline CDR1 is MNHEY and CDR2 SMNVEV (reference sequence). The CDR3 spans 15 residues. V trimming: 4 bases; J trimming: 9 bases; junction bases outside the gene matches: 6.

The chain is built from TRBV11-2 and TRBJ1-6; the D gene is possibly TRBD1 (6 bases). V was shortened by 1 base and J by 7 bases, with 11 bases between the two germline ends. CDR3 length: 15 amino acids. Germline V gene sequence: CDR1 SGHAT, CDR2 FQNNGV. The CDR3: CASSLVSGGNSPLHF. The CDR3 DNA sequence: TGTGCCAGCAGCTTAGTGTCCGGGGGCAATTCACCCCTCCACTTT.

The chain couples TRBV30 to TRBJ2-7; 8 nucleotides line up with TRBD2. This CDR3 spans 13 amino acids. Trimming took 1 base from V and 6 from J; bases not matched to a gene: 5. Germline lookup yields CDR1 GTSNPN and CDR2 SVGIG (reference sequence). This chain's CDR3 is CAWSGLRGGEQYF. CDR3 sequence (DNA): TGTGCCTGGAGTGGTCTACGGGGGGGCGAGCAGTACTTC. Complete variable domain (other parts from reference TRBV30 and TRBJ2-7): SQTIHQWPATLVQPVGSPLSLECTVEGTSNPNLYWYRQAAGRGLQLLFYSVGIGQISSEVPQNLSASRPQDRQFILSSKKLLLSDSGFYLCAWSGLRGGEQYFGPGTRLTVT.

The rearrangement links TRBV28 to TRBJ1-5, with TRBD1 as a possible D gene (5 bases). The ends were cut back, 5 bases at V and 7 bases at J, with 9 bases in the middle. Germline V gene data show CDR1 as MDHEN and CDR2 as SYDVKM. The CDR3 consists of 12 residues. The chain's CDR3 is CASSLQAQPQHF. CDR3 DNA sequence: TGTGCCAGCAGTCTACAGGCCCAGCCCCAGCATTTT. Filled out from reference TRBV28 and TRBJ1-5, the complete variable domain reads DVKVTQSSRYLVKRTGEKVFLECVQDMDHENMFWYRQDPGLGLRLIYFSYDVKMKEKGDIPEGYSVSREKKERFSLILESASTNQTSMYLCASSLQAQPQHFGDGTRLSIL.

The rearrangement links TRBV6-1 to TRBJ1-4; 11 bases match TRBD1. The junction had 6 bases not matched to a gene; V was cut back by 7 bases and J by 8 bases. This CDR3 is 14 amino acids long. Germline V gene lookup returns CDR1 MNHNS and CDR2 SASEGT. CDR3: CASNWDRGKEKLFF. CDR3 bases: TGTGCCAGCAACTGGGACAGGGGGAAGGAAAAACTGTTTTTT.

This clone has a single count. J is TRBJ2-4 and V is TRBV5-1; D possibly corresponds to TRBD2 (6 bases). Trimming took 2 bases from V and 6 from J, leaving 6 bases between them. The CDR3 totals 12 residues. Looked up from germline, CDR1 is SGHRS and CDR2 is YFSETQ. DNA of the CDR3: TGCGCCAGCAGCTTCGGGGGAAACATTCAGTACTTC. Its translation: CASSFGGNIQYF.

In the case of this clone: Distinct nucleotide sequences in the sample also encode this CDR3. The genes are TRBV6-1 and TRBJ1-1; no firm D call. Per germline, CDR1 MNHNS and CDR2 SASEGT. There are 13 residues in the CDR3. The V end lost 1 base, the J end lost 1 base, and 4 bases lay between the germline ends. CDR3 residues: CASSEGGNTEAFF. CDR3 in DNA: TGTGCCAGCAGTGAAGGAGGGAACACTGAAGCTTTCTTT.

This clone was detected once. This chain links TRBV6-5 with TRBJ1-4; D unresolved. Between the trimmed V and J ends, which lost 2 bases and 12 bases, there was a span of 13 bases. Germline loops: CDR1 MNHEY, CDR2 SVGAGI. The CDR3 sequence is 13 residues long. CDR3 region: CASSYDPGRELFF. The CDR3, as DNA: TGTGCCAGCAGTTACGACCCAGGTCGAGAACTGTTTTTT.

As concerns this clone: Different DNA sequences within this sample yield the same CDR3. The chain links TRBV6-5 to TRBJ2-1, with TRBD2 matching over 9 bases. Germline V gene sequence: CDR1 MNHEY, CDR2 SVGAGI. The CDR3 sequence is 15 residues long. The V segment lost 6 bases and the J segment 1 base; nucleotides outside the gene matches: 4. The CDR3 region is CASSRLAASYNEQFF. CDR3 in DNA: TGTGCCAGCAGCCGACTAGCGGCGTCCTACAATGAGCAGTTCTTC.

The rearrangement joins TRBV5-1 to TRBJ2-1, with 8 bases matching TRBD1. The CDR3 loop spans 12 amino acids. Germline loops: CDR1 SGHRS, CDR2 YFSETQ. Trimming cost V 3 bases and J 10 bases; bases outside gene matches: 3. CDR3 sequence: CASSWGTGEQFF. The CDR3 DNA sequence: TGCGCCAGCAGCTGGGGGACAGGCGAGCAGTTCTTC.

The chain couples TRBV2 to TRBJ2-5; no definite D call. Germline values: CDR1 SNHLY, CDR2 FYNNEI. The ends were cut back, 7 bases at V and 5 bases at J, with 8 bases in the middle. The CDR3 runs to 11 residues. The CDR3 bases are TGTGCCAGCAATCCCGGGGAGACCCAGTACTTC. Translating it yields CASNPGETQYF.

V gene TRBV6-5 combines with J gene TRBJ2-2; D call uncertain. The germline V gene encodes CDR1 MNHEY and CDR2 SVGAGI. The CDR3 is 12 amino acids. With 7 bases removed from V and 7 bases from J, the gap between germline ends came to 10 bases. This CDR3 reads CASTMGYGELFF. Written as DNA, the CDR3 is TGTGCCAGCACCATGGGGTACGGGGAGCTGTTTTTT.

The CDR3 nucleotides are TGTGCCATCAGTGAGTCGATGGGGGACAGTACTAGTCAGCCCCAGCATTTT. This translates into CAISESMGDSTSQPQHF. V usage is TRBV10-3 and J usage is TRBJ1-5; 7 bases are a match to TRBD1. The CDR3 covers 17 residues. The J segment lost 6 bases and the V segment lost 0 bases, leaving 11 bases of the junction unmatched. CDR1 and CDR2 (germline): ENHRY, SYGVKD.

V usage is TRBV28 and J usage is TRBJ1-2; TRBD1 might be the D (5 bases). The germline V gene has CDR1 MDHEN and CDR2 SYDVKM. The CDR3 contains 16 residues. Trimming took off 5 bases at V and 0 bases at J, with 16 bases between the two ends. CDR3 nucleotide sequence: TGTGCCAGCAGTCTCGGTGTGTCAGGGACTAACTATGGCTACACCTTC. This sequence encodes CASSLGVSGTNYGYTF.

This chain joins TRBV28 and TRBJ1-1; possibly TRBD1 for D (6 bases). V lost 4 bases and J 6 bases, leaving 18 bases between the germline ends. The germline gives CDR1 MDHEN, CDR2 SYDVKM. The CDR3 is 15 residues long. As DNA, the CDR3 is TGTGCCAGCAGTTCCGGTGTACAGGGATCCCCTGAAGCTTTCTTT. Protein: CASSSGVQGSPEAFF.

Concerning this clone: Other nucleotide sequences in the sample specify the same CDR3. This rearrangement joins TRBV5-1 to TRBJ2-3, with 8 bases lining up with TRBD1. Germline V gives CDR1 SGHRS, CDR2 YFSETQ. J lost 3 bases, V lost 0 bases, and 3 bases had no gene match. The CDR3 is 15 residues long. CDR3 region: CASSLEDRGTDTQYF. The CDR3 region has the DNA TGCGCCAGCAGCTTGGAAGACAGGGGTACAGATACGCAGTATTTT.

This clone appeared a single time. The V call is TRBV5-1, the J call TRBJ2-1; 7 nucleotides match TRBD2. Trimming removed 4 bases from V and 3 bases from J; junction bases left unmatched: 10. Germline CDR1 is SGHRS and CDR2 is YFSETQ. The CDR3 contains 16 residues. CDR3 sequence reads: CASSGASGLNYNEQFF. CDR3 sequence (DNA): TGCGCCAGCAGCGGCGCTAGCGGATTGAACTACAATGAGCAGTTCTTC.

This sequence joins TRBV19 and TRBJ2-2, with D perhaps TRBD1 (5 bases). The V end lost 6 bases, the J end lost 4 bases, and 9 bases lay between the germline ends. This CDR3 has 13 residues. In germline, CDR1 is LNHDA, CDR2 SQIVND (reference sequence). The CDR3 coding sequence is TGTGCCAGTAGACAGGACATCACCGGGGAGCTGTTTTTT. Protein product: CASRQDITGELFF.

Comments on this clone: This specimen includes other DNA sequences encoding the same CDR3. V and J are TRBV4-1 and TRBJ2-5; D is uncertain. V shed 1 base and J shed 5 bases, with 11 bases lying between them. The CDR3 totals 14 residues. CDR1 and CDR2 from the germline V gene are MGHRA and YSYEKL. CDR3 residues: CASSQGVVRETQYF. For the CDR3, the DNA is TGCGCCAGCAGCCAAGGCGTGGTTCGGGAGACCCAGTACTTC.

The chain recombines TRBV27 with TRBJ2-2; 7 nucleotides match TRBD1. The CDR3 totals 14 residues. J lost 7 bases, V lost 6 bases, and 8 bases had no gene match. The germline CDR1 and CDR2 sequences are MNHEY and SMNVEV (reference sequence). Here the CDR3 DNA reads TGTGCCAGCAGCCAGGGGGTATTCGGCGGGGAGCTGTTTTTT. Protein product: CASSQGVFGGELFF.

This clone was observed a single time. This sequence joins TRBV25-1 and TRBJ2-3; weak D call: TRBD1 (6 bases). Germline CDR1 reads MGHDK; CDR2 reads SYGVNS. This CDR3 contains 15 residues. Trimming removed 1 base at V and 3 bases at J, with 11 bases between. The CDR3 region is CASSELGAATDTQYF. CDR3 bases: TGTGCCAGCAGTGAATTGGGGGCTGCTACAGATACGCAGTATTTT.

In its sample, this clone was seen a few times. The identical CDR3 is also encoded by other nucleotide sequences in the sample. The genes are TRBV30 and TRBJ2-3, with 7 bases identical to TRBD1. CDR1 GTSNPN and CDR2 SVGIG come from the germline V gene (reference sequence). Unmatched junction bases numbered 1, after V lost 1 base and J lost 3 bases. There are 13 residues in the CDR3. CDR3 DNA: TGTGCCTGGAGTGGACAGGGAACAGATACGCAGTATTTT. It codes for CAWSGQGTDTQYF.